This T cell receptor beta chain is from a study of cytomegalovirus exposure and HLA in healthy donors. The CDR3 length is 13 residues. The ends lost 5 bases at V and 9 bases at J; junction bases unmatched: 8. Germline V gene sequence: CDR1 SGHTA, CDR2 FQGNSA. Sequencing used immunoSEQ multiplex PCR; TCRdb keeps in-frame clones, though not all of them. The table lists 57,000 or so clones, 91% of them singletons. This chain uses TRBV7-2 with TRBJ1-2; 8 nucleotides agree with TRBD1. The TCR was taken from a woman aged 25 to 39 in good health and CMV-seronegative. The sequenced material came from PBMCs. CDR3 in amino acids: CASSRQGAFSYTF. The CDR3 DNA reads TGTGCCAGCAGCCGTCAGGGGGCGTTTAGCTACACCTTC.